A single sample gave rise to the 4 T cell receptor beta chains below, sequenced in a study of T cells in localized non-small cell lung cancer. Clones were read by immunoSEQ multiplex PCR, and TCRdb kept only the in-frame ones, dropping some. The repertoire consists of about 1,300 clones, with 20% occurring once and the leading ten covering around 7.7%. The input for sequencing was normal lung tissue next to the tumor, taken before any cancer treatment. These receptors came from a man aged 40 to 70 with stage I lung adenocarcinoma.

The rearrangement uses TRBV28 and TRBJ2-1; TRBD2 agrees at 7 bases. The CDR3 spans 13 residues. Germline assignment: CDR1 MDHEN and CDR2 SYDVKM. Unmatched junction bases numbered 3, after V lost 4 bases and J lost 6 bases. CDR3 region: CASSWGGVNEQFF. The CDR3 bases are TGTGCCAGCAGTTGGGGAGGGGTCAATGAGCAGTTCTTC. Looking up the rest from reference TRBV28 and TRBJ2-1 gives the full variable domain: DVKVTQSSRYLVKRTGEKVFLECVQDMDHENMFWYRQDPGLGLRLIYFSYDVKMKEKGDIPEGYSVSREKKERFSLILESASTNQTSMYLCASSWGGVNEQFFGPGTRLTVL.

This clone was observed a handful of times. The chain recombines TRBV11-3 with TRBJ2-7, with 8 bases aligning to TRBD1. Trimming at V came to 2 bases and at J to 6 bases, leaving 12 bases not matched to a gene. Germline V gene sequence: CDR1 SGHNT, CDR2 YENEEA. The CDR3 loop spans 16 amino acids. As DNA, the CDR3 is TGTGCCAGCAGCTTATTCCGAGGACAGGGTGACCTCGAGCAGTACTTC. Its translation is CASSLFRGQGDLEQYF. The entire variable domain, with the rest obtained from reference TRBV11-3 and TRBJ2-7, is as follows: EAGVVQSPRYKIIEKKQPVAFWCNPISGHNTLYWYLQNLGQGPELLIRYENEEAVDDSQLPKDRFSAERLKGVDSTLKIQPAELGDSAVYLCASSLFRGQGDLEQYFGPGTRLTVT.

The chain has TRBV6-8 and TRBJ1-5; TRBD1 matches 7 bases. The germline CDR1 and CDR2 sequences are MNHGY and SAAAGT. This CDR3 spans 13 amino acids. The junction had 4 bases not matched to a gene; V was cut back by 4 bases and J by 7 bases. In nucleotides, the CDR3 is TGTGCCAGCAGTTCAGGGGGAGGACAGCCCCAGCATTTT. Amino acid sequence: CASSSGGGQPQHF.

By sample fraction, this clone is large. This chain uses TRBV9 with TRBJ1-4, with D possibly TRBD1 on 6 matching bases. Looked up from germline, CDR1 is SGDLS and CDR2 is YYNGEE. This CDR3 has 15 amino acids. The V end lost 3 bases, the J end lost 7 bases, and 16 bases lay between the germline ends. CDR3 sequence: CASSDHRAGGEKLFF. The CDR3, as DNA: TGTGCCAGCAGCGATCACAGGGCCGGGGGTGAAAAACTGTTTTTT.